The 7 T cell receptor beta chains listed next were all sequenced from one sample in a study of T cell clones after liver transplantation. Assay: immunoSEQ multiplex PCR; the TCRdb copy retains only in-frame clones and omits some. The sample records 70,000 to 80,000 clones, more than 90% being singletons. The input for sequencing was CD4+ T cells from blood, taken before liver transplant. The receptors stem from a human donor who received a liver transplant.

The chain combines TRBV2 with TRBJ2-1; TRBD2 matches 7 bases. This CDR3 comprises 17 residues. V trimming: 4 bases; J trimming: 5 bases; junction bases outside the gene matches: 14. Looked up from germline, CDR1 is SNHLY and CDR2 is FYNNEI. DNA for the CDR3: TGTGCCAGCAGTGTTTTTGCGGTTAGCGGACTAGACAATGAGCAGTTCTTC. As protein: CASSVFAVSGLDNEQFF. The full variable domain, with the rest looked up from reference TRBV2 and TRBJ2-1, is EPEVTQTPSHQVTQMGQEVILRCVPISNHLYFYWYRQILGQKVEFLVSFYNNEISEKSEIFDDQFSVERPDGSNFTLKIRSTKLEDSAMYFCASSVFAVSGLDNEQFFGPGTRLTVL.

The chain joins TRBV18 to TRBJ2-7; D might be TRBD1 or TRBD2, each matching 5 bases. The V end lost 2 bases, the J end lost 4 bases, and 12 bases lay between the germline ends. In germline, CDR1 is KGHSH, CDR2 LQKENI. This CDR3 is 14 amino acids long. The CDR3: CASSPGTGGYEQYF. The CDR3 region has the DNA TGTGCCAGCTCACCAGGGACGGGTGGGTACGAGCAGTACTTC.

This rearrangement joins TRBV13 to TRBJ2-7; D unresolved. The CDR3 runs to 14 residues. V lost 1 base and J lost 1, with 8 bases in between. Germline CDR1 PRHDT, CDR2 FYEKMQ (reference sequence). CDR3 DNA: TGTGCCAGCAGCTTAGAGACTGGATCCTACGAGCAGTACTTC. Encoded protein: CASSLETGSYEQYF.

The gene calls are TRBV11-3 and TRBJ2-5; D tentatively fits TRBD1 or TRBD2 (5 bases each). V was shortened by 6 bases and J by 5 bases, with 10 bases between the two germline ends. The CDR3 covers 12 residues. CDR1 and CDR2 (germline): SGHNT, YENEEA. CDR3 sequence: CASSSEGETQYF. CDR3 DNA sequence: TGTGCCAGCAGTTCCGAGGGGGAGACCCAGTACTTC. Based on the CDR3 plus reference TRBV11-3 and TRBJ2-5, the full variable domain is EAGVVQSPRYKIIEKKQPVAFWCNPISGHNTLYWYLQNLGQGPELLIRYENEEAVDDSQLPKDRFSAERLKGVDSTLKIQPAELGDSAVYLCASSSEGETQYFGPGTRLLVL.

The CDR3 loop is CASRMGSNTGELFF. As DNA, the CDR3 is TGTGCCAGCAGGATGGGCTCGAACACCGGGGAGCTGTTTTTT. This chain links TRBV7-3 with TRBJ2-2; D not resolved. The CDR3 consists of 14 residues. With 6 bases removed from V and 0 bases from J, the gap between germline ends came to 8 bases. Germline-derived CDR1 and CDR2 are SGHTA and FQGTGA.

The V and J genes are TRBV6-1 and TRBJ2-1; D may correspond to TRBD1 or TRBD2 (6 bases each). The V gene's germline CDR1 is MNHNS and CDR2 SASEGT. The CDR3 runs to 13 residues. Trimming removed 6 bases at V and 8 bases at J, with 14 bases between. The chain's CDR3 is CASSSGGQHEQFF. The CDR3 DNA reads TGTGCCAGCAGCTCCGGGGGACAACATGAGCAGTTCTTC.

V and J are TRBV7-2 and TRBJ2-5; TRBD2 agrees at 11 bases. CDR3 length equals 16 residues. Trimming took 5 bases from V and 5 from J; bases not matched to a gene: 10. From germline, CDR1 is SGHTA and CDR2 FQGNSA. The CDR3 bases are TGTGCCAGCAGCCTTCGACTAGCGGGGTTGGGGGAGACCCAGTACTTC. It yields the protein CASSLRLAGLGETQYF.